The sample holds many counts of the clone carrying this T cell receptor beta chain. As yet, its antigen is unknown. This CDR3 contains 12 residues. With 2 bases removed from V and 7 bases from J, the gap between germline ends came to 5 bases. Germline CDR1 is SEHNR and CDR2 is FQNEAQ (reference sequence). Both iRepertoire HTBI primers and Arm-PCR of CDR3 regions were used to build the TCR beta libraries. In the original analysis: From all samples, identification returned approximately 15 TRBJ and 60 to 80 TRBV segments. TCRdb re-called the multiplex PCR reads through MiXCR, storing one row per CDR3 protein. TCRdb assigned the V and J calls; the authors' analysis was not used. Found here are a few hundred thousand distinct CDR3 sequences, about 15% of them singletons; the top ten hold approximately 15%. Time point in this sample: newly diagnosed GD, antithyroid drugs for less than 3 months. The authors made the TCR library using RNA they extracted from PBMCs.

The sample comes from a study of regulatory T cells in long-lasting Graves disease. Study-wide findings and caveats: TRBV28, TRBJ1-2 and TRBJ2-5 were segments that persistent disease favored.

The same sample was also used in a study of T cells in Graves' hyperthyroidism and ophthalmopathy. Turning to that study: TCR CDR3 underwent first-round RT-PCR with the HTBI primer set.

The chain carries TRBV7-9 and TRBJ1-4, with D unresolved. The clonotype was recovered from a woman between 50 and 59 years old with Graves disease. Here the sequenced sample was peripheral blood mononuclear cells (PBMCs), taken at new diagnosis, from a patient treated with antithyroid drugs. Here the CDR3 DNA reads TGTGCCAGCAGCTTACACTCTGAAAAACTGTTTTTT. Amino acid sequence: CASSLHSEKLFF. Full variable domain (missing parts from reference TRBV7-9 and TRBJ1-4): DTGVSQNPRHKITKRGQNVTFRCDPISEHNRLYWYRQTLGQGPEFLTYFQNEAQLEKSRLLSDRFSAERPKGSFSTLEIQRTEQGDSAMYLCASSLHSEKLFFGSGTQLSVL.